These T cell receptor beta chains were read from a single sample in a study of blood T cell repertoires in COVID-19. Data came from immunoSEQ multiplex PCR; TCRdb stores just in-frame clones and leaves some out. Of 200,000 to 250,000 clones in the sample, around 81% were seen once. The sequenced sample was peripheral blood. The receptors were sampled from a young man who had recovered from COVID-19. The CDR3 runs from the conserved cysteine through the conserved F or W. Fields, in order: D gene, V gene, CDR3 protein. The D gene is left open where the match is weak.

d_gene: TRBD1; v_gene: TRBV5-6; CDR3aa: CASSRTGGAGSPLHF
d_gene: -; v_gene: TRBV28; CDR3aa: CASRVPTGGSDTQYF
d_gene: TRBD1; v_gene: TRBV5-1; CDR3aa: CASSLRTWTGDGYTF
d_gene: TRBD1; v_gene: TRBV6-5; CDR3aa: CASSFQNRGGTGELFF
d_gene: TRBD2; v_gene: TRBV5-5; CDR3aa: CASSYRTSGGADTQYF
d_gene: TRBD1; v_gene: TRBV28; CDR3aa: CASSPGTDNYGYTF
d_gene: TRBD1; v_gene: TRBV7-2; CDR3aa: CASSYSGTGNEKLFF
d_gene: TRBD2; v_gene: TRBV9; CDR3aa: CASSRSGRDNEQFF
d_gene: TRBD1; v_gene: TRBV11-2; CDR3aa: CASSVGDRPNSPLHF
d_gene: -; v_gene: TRBV19; CDR3aa: CASSSGRVNINSPLHF
d_gene: -; v_gene: TRBV11-2; CDR3aa: CASSLAGVETQYF
d_gene: TRBD2; v_gene: TRBV19; CDR3aa: CASKRGVDEQYF
d_gene: TRBD1; v_gene: TRBV5-1; CDR3aa: CASSPTGSYSNQPQHF
d_gene: -; v_gene: TRBV18; CDR3aa: CASSSRYRENYGYTF
d_gene: TRBD1; v_gene: TRBV19; CDR3aa: CASSIDRRTGLLQQYF
d_gene: TRBD1; v_gene: TRBV7-9; CDR3aa: CASSPQGNQPQHF
d_gene: TRBD2; v_gene: TRBV7-9; CDR3aa: CASSLAPSLAGANEQFF
d_gene: -; v_gene: TRBV5-1; CDR3aa: CASTPSGQSTDTQYF
d_gene: TRBD1; v_gene: TRBV7-2; CDR3aa: CASSQTGGGTEAFF
d_gene: TRBD1; v_gene: TRBV2; CDR3aa: CATRQGWRNEKLFF
d_gene: TRBD1; v_gene: TRBV5-1; CDR3aa: CASSERQGLDGYTF
d_gene: -; v_gene: TRBV15; CDR3aa: CATSSRAAGQPQHF
d_gene: -; v_gene: TRBV10-3; CDR3aa: CATMRGNSPLHF
d_gene: -; v_gene: TRBV7-9; CDR3aa: CASSLISYGYTF
d_gene: TRBD2; v_gene: TRBV11-2; CDR3aa: CASSTRLAGVTDTQYF
d_gene: TRBD1; v_gene: TRBV3-1/TRBV3-2; CDR3aa: CASSQSTGYGYTF
d_gene: -; v_gene: TRBV6-5; CDR3aa: CASRRPGGQPQHF
d_gene: -; v_gene: TRBV4-1; CDR3aa: CASSQDRARGFNTIYF
d_gene: -; v_gene: TRBV6-4; CDR3aa: CASSKGGPTDTQYF
d_gene: TRBD1; v_gene: TRBV6-5; CDR3aa: CASFRGLDTGELFF
d_gene: TRBD2; v_gene: TRBV6-4; CDR3aa: CASRRLAGGSGEQFF
d_gene: -; v_gene: TRBV11-2; CDR3aa: CASSLDTTQGLRSYEQYF
d_gene: -; v_gene: TRBV6-1; CDR3aa: CASSDTAYRGAFF
d_gene: -; v_gene: TRBV7-7; CDR3aa: CASSYPGGNTIYF
d_gene: TRBD1; v_gene: TRBV6-1; CDR3aa: CASSARRTGGTSYEQYF
d_gene: -; v_gene: TRBV2; CDR3aa: CASVTGHTSYEQYF
d_gene: -; v_gene: TRBV9; CDR3aa: CASSVFGEYTF
d_gene: -; v_gene: TRBV10-3; CDR3aa: CAISESMRGTTTDTQYF
d_gene: TRBD1; v_gene: TRBV19; CDR3aa: CASIADRASNQPQHF
d_gene: -; v_gene: TRBV9; CDR3aa: CASSVLQVILGGYTF
d_gene: TRBD1; v_gene: TRBV5-1; CDR3aa: CASSLSQGQLNEKLFF
d_gene: -; v_gene: TRBV5-4; CDR3aa: CASSLGENQPQHF
d_gene: -; v_gene: TRBV29-1; CDR3aa: CSVETRNEQFF
d_gene: -; v_gene: TRBV6-6; CDR3aa: CASTPWAENYEQYF
d_gene: TRBD1; v_gene: TRBV7-9; CDR3aa: CASSSRAPGTGPPDTQYF
d_gene: -; v_gene: TRBV7-3; CDR3aa: CASSLTSANTGELFF
d_gene: -; v_gene: TRBV7-9; CDR3aa: CASSRIREQFF
d_gene: -; v_gene: TRBV18; CDR3aa: CASSSQKNTEAFF
d_gene: TRBD1; v_gene: TRBV11-2; CDR3aa: CASSSVRPRGPNYGYTF
d_gene: TRBD2; v_gene: TRBV7-9; CDR3aa: CASDRGGTGETQYF
d_gene: -; v_gene: TRBV5-1; CDR3aa: CASSLGQSSSYEQYF
d_gene: -; v_gene: TRBV15; CDR3aa: CATSKGQSNSPLHF
d_gene: TRBD1; v_gene: TRBV11-2; CDR3aa: CASSFGSGGEQYF
d_gene: -; v_gene: TRBV12-5; CDR3aa: CASGWTSSVGKLFF